The 12 T cell receptor beta chains below come from one sample, sequenced in a study of blood T cell repertoires in COVID-19. Measured with immunoSEQ multiplex PCR; TCRdb has only the in-frame clones, and not every one. Among approximately 120,000 clones listed, roughly 84% were seen once. The sequenced material came from peripheral blood. The source is a woman at least 80 years old with active or convalescent COVID-19.

The chain links TRBV7-6 to TRBJ2-2; a weak D match, TRBD1 (5 bases). The germline V gene encodes CDR1 SGHVS and CDR2 FNYEAQ. The CDR3 runs to 15 residues. V gave up 8 bases and J gave up 0 bases, with 13 bases separating them. Here the CDR3 reads CASQGVAANTGELFF. In DNA, the CDR3 is TGTGCCAGCCAAGGGGTAGCAGCGAACACCGGGGAGCTGTTTTTT.

This clone was observed a handful of times. The chain combines TRBV6-2 or TRBV6-3 with TRBJ2-1, with 9 bases matching TRBD2. The V segment lost 2 bases and the J segment 1 base; nucleotides outside the gene matches: 6. The V gene's germline CDR1 is MNHEY and CDR2 SVGEGT. This CDR3 has 17 amino acids. CDR3 region: CASSYRRLAESYNEQFF. The CDR3 DNA is TGTGCCAGCAGTTACCGTAGACTAGCGGAGTCCTACAATGAGCAGTTCTTC.

The V and J genes are TRBV7-2 and TRBJ2-4; 8 bases map to TRBD1. The CDR3 length is 18 residues. The germline V gene encodes CDR1 SGHTA and CDR2 FQGNSA. J gave up 3 bases and V 0 bases, and 10 bases lay outside the gene matches. CDR3 nucleotide sequence: TGTGCCAGCAGCTTAGCCTCCCGTACAGGGGGTTTCAAAAACATTCAGTACTTC. Its translation: CASSLASRTGGFKNIQYF.

V gene TRBV7-3 combines with J gene TRBJ2-1; 8 bases line up with TRBD2. The germline V gene has CDR1 SGHTA and CDR2 FQGTGA. V dropped 2 bases and J dropped 6; count of bases not matched to a gene: 9. The CDR3 runs 16 residues. The CDR3 here is CASSLGTSYPLNEQFF. The CDR3 nucleotides are TGTGCCAGCAGCTTAGGGACTAGTTACCCCCTCAATGAGCAGTTCTTC.

This clone was recorded once. This chain connects TRBV11-3 to TRBJ2-3; D unresolved. The V and J ends lost 5 bases and 1 base respectively, with 4 bases between them. CDR3 length: 12 amino acids. Germline V lookup: CDR1 SGHNT, CDR2 YENEEA. CDR3 region: CASSPGTDTQYF. Written as DNA, the CDR3 is TGTGCCAGCAGCCCGGGCACAGATACGCAGTATTTT. Full variable domain (rest looked up from reference TRBV11-3 and TRBJ2-3): EAGVVQSPRYKIIEKKQPVAFWCNPISGHNTLYWYLQNLGQGPELLIRYENEEAVDDSQLPKDRFSAERLKGVDSTLKIQPAELGDSAVYLCASSPGTDTQYFGPGTRLTVL.

About this clone: Other nucleotide sequences in the sample specify the same CDR3. This sequence joins TRBV3-1 (or the pseudogene TRBV3-2) and TRBJ1-1; D call uncertain. The germline V and J ends were trimmed by 1 base and 4 bases, with 4 bases remaining between them. The CDR3 sequence is 12 residues long. Germline V gene lookup returns CDR1 LGHDT and CDR2 YNNKEL (reference sequence). CDR3 protein: CASSQGSTEAFF. CDR3 DNA: TGTGCCAGCAGCCAAGGGAGCACTGAAGCTTTCTTT.

The chain combines TRBV9 with TRBJ1-3; D remains ambiguous. Trimming removed 0 bases from V and 0 bases from J, with 7 bases in between. Per the germline V gene, CDR1 is SGDLS and CDR2 is YYNGEE. There are 15 residues in the CDR3. Here the CDR3 DNA reads TGTGCCAGCAGCGTAGGAATAGACTCTGGAAACACCATATATTTT. Amino acids: CASSVGIDSGNTIYF.

V is TRBV10-3 and J is TRBJ2-7, with D maybe TRBD1 (5 bases). V was trimmed by 4 bases and J by 0 bases, leaving 13 bases between them. The CDR3 consists of 15 residues. The germline V gene encodes CDR1 ENHRY and CDR2 SYGVKD. The CDR3 coding sequence is TGTGCCATCAGTGGACAGACTTCCAACTCCTACGAGCAGTACTTC. This gives the protein CAISGQTSNSYEQYF.

This chain connects TRBV19 to TRBJ1-5, with D perhaps TRBD1 (5 bases). CDR1 LNHDA and CDR2 SQIVND come from the germline V gene (reference sequence). The CDR3 length is 17 residues. V shed 3 bases and J shed 6 bases, with 21 bases lying between them. This CDR3 reads CASSIPTLRVQGQPQHF. The CDR3 nucleotides read TGTGCCAGTAGTATTCCCACGTTAAGGGTTCAGGGTCAGCCCCAGCATTTT.

This clone was recorded a few times. The rearrangement joins TRBV7-6 to TRBJ2-1; maybe TRBD2 (6 bases). Germline loops: CDR1 SGHVS, CDR2 FNYEAQ. The CDR3 runs 16 residues. Trimming removed 1 base at V and 3 bases at J, with 13 bases between. The CDR3 DNA sequence: TGTGCCAGCAGCTTAGGCGGGGATAGCTTCTACAATGAGCAGTTCTTC. Protein sequence: CASSLGGDSFYNEQFF.

This rearrangement joins TRBV5-1 to TRBJ1-4, with no clear D. CDR3 length equals 15 residues. Trimming removed 0 bases from V and 7 bases from J, with 13 bases in between. Germline V gene lookup returns CDR1 SGHRS and CDR2 YFSETQ. The CDR3 sequence: CASSLDSFTGEKLFF. The CDR3 region has the DNA TGCGCCAGCAGCTTGGACTCATTCACCGGTGAAAAACTGTTTTTT.

The rearrangement uses TRBV28 and TRBJ1-5; 9 positions match TRBD1. After removal of 4 bases from V and 8 bases from J, the junction contained 12 bases not matched to a gene. Germline V CDR1 and CDR2: MDHEN, SYDVKM. The CDR3 consists of 16 residues. The CDR3 sequence: CASSSGLTGGVEPQHF. The CDR3 DNA reads as TGTGCCAGCAGTTCGGGGTTGACAGGGGGGGTCGAGCCCCAGCATTTT. The entire variable domain, with the rest obtained from reference TRBV28 and TRBJ1-5, is as follows: DVKVTQSSRYLVKRTGEKVFLECVQDMDHENMFWYRQDPGLGLRLIYFSYDVKMKEKGDIPEGYSVSREKKERFSLILESASTNQTSMYLCASSSGLTGGVEPQHFGDGTRLSIL.